This T cell receptor (beta chain) was sequenced in a study of STAT5B mutations in CD4+ large granular lymphocyte leukemia (dated by TCRdb to the early 2020s). About the full investigation: Among the healthy controls, the CDR3 'QG' motif was associated with a particular HLA allele. Flow cytometry on FACSCanto II or FACSVerse confirmed that purified fractions exceeded 95% purity among lymphocytes. The TCRbeta repertoires of CD4+ T-cell large granular lymphocyte leukemia patients were compared with the TCRbeta repertoires of healthy blood donors.

Only one count was recorded for this clone. Its antigen is currently not known. The sample holds no much larger clone one base away, and base qualities are not on file. The healthy control group was made up of more than 35 blood donors, and the Finnish Red Cross blood service supplied their buffy coats. All TCR-sequenced material derived from peripheral blood: patient blood samples and healthy donor buffy coats. Ficoll-Hypaque gradient centrifugation was used to isolate peripheral blood mononuclear cells. CD4+ cells were purified magnetically from the buffy coats of healthy controls. Genomic DNA was extracted with the Gentra Puregene Cell and Tissue kit and quantified on a Qubit 2.0 fluorometer. TCRbeta rearrangements were sequenced from genomic DNA using the immunoSEQ assay at survey resolution. The authors' analysis ran thus. In the TCR sequencing data, the lowest productive clonotype frequency that could be detected was 2.59 x 10-5. Analyses included only productive TCRbeta rearrangements, meaning complete and in-frame sequences. The clonality of each sample was calculated as Simpson clonality in the immunoSEQ Analyzer version 3.0. Clones were grouped by frequency into very rare, small, medium, large (1-20%) or hyperexpanded (>20%) categories. Generation probabilities were estimated with OLGA 1.2.3, V-gene circos plots were made with VDJtools, specificities were looked up in VDJdb, and CDR3 motifs were identified with GLIPH. TCRdb provides this immuneACCESS table in a form limited to in-frame rearrangements. Some clones are lacking; in checked studies, under half of them reflect an unresolved V gene, and why the rest are absent is not known. Clone size and the V and J calls come from that table; the DNA yielded D and trimming. This sample holds 15,000 to 20,000 clones; roughly 80% were observed only once. The leading ten clones occupy about 12% of the sample.

General conclusions and limits of the study: Greater clonality appeared to be present in CD4-sorted patient repertoires than in healthy CD4+ repertoires, and the difference was retained after the putative leukemic clones were removed. The data were not HLA-matched, and the higher clonality in CD4+ T-LGLL than in CD8+ T-LGLL could be due to the relatively small sample size. TRBV06-family usage was enriched among the top patient clones (8/27) compared with healthy controls (2/35). Each patient's main leukemic clonotypes were private, but 25% of these clonotypes showed up at low frequency in the non-leukemic repertoires of other patients.

CDR3 length: 17 amino acids, cysteine to phenylalanine. Only the CDR3 DNA stays, 51 bases, in frame from base 1. Germline trimming: 3 bases from V, 9 bases from J; junction bases outside gene matches: 14. The germline V gene (reference sequence) supplies CDR1 LNHDA and CDR2 SQIVND. The chain is encoded by TRBV19 joined to TRBJ2-1; 10 of the junction bases match TRBD2. Material for sequencing was CD4+ T cells from blood buffy coats. The source is a human donor in good health. The CDR3 sequence is CASSIPHLAGVPPEQFF. The bases are TGTGCCAGTAGTATCCCTCATCTAGCGGGAGTCCCCCCTGAGCAGTTCTTC.